Detailed here is one T cell receptor beta chain. Its matching antigen is unknown. The assay was immunoSEQ multiplex PCR, and TCRdb's table has in-frame clones only and misses some. The top ten hold about 18% of the sample, which has some 42,000 clones, over 80% seen once. This sample is drawn from a study of T cell responses to AZD1222 COVID-19 vaccine. Notes on the study in general: Dominant at 160-218 and 743-854, vaccine-associated CD4 TCRs also spanned spike.

The sequence came from an adult who received the AZD1222 COVID-19 vaccine. The material sequenced was peripheral blood, taken 28 days after the second AZD1222 dose.

The CDR3: CASSPFGRSNYGYTF. The CDR3 nucleotides are TGTGCCAGCAGCCCTTTCGGACGAAGTAACTATGGCTACACCTTC. The rearrangement uses TRBV5-4 and TRBJ1-2; D not resolved. Trimming removed 4 bases at V and 1 base at J, with 14 bases between. CDR1 SGHNT and CDR2 YYREEE come from the germline V gene (reference sequence). This CDR3 is built from 15 residues.